Listed here is a single T cell receptor beta chain. Its matching antigen is unknown. The data stem from a study of T-cell reconstitution after alpha-beta-depleted transplantation in children. Points from the study as a whole: Certain patients had high TCRbeta diversity at day 60, and it came from recipient T cells and thymic progenitors that survived.

During its preparation, the TCRbeta library received unique molecular identifiers. TCRdb itself ran the PCR reads through MiXCR, one entry per CDR3 protein. There are a few hundred thousand distinct CDR3 sequences in the sample; 20% to 30% occur only once, and roughly 9.8% lies in the top ten. The receptor's source is a male patient between 5 and 17 years old who had a stem cell transplant for acute lymphoblastic leukemia, so the T cells may come from the graft donor. The specimen was PBMCs, mostly from graft donor cells, collected 180 days after TCRalphabeta/CD19-depleted stem cell transplant.

CDR3 loop: CSVVDRGRNQPQHF. The CDR3 nucleotides read TGCAGCGTCGTGGACAGGGGCCGCAATCAGCCCCAGCATTTT. V gene TRBV29-1 combines with J gene TRBJ1-5, with 9 bases identical to TRBD1. The length of the CDR3 is 14 residues. V was clipped by 6 bases and J by 2 bases; unmatched bases: 5. The V gene's germline CDR1 is SQVTM and CDR2 ANQGSEA.